This TCR beta chain is drawn from a study of chemoradiotherapy in HPV16-positive cancers. In germline, CDR1 is SGHAT, CDR2 FQDESV (reference sequence). The V gene end was trimmed by 5 bases and the J gene end by 5 bases; junction bases not matched to a gene: 9. The CDR3 has 15 amino acids. The assay was immunoSEQ multiplex PCR, and TCRdb's table has in-frame clones only and misses some. In the table there are around 23,000 clones, 80% to 90% of which are singletons. This TCR was recovered from a human donor with HPV-associated anogenital cancer. The sequencing here drew on blood, taken from a patient who underwent chemoradiotherapy. The rearrangement uses TRBV11-1 and TRBJ2-5, with TRBD1 identical over 9 bases. The DNA of the CDR3 is TGTGCCAGCAGCCCCTATAAGACAGGGGGGGAGACCCAGTACTTC. Translated: CASSPYKTGGETQYF.